These 27 T cell receptor beta chains share one sample of origin, sequenced in a study of cytomegalovirus exposure and HLA in healthy donors. The assay was immunoSEQ multiplex PCR, and TCRdb's table has in-frame clones only and misses some. The sample shows 150,000 to 200,000 clones, around 92% of them seen only once. Material: PBMCs. Receptors originate from a woman aged 18 to 35 in good health and CMV-seropositive.

The V and J genes are TRBV6-5 and TRBJ2-2, with D possibly being TRBD2 (6 bases). The V end was cut by 6 bases, the J end by 7 bases, with 12 bases between. Germline-derived CDR1 and CDR2 are MNHEY and SVGAGI. This CDR3 contains 13 residues. The CDR3 loop reads CASRWRGGGELFF. CDR3 bases: TGTGCCAGCAGATGGAGGGGAGGCGGGGAGCTGTTTTTT.

On this clone: Sequence at one end of the junction differs from germline and may be a read error. The V call is TRBV9, the J call TRBJ2-1, with TRBD2 identical over 7 bases. CDR3 length: 15 amino acids. Looked up from germline, CDR1 is SGDLS and CDR2 is YYNGEE. The CDR3 sequence is CASSVGLAAYTEQFF. In nucleotides, the CDR3 is TGTGCCAGCAGCGTAGGCCTAGCGGCCTACACTGAGCAGTTCTTC.

The chain recombines TRBV4-1 with TRBJ2-7, with 10 nucleotides matching TRBD2. The CDR3 extends over 16 amino acids. Trimming cost V 2 bases and J 3 bases; bases outside gene matches: 7. CDR1 and CDR2 from the germline V gene are MGHRA and YSYEKL. The CDR3 DNA follows: TGCGCCAGCAGCCAACCTAGCGGGAGTTCCTACTACGAGCAGTACTTC. This gives the protein CASSQPSGSSYYEQYF.

This clone was counted once. This sequence joins TRBV14 and TRBJ2-7; D may be TRBD1 (6 bases). Trimming shortened V by 8 bases and J by 0 bases, and 17 bases separated the two germline ends. This CDR3 has 15 residues. The germline CDR1 and CDR2 sequences are SGHDN and FVKESK. CDR3 nucleotides: TGTGCCAGCCCTAAGACAGGCTCCAGCTCCTACGAGCAGTACTTC. Protein: CASPKTGSSSYEQYF.

This rearrangement joins TRBV10-2 to TRBJ2-3; TRBD2 matches 11 bases. The CDR3 sequence is 17 residues long. Germline lookup yields CDR1 WSHSY and CDR2 SAAADI. Trimming cost V 0 bases and J 6 bases; bases outside gene matches: 8. The DNA of the CDR3 is TGCGCCAGCAGTGAGTCCAGACTAGCGGGAAGGGTCGATACGCAGTATTTT. It codes for CASSESRLAGRVDTQYF.

The chain combines TRBV7-8 with TRBJ1-5; no firm D call. Germline assignment: CDR1 SGHVS and CDR2 FQNEAQ. Trimming took 3 bases from V and 10 from J, leaving 16 bases between them. The CDR3 loop spans 14 amino acids. The CDR3 coding sequence is TGTGCCAGCAGCTTCCGCCGGTCCTTGATACCCCAGCATTTT. Its translation: CASSFRRSLIPQHF. The variable domain in full, with the rest retrieved from reference TRBV7-8 and TRBJ1-5, is GAGVSQSPRYKVAKRGQDVALRCDPISGHVSLFWYQQALGQGPEFLTYFQNEAQLDKSGLPSDRFFAERPEGSVSTLKIQRTQQEDSAVYLCASSFRRSLIPQHFGDGTRLSIL.

CDR3 sequence (DNA): TGTGCCAGCAGCTTCTTTAATCAGCCCCAGCATTTT. It translates to CASSFFNQPQHF. The genes are TRBV7-2 and TRBJ1-5, with D unresolved. Germline CDR1 reads SGHTA; CDR2 reads FQGNSA. CDR3 length: 12 amino acids. The V end lost 3 bases, the J end lost 4 bases, and 4 bases lay between the germline ends.

The chain has TRBV7-3 and TRBJ1-1; no reliable D call. The CDR3 contains 13 residues. Trimming cost V 3 bases and J 0 bases, with 5 bases left between them. CDR1 is SGHTA and CDR2 is FQGTGA in the germline V gene. The CDR3 coding sequence is TGTGCCAGCAGCTTGTCCATGAACACTGAAGCTTTCTTT. It codes for CASSLSMNTEAFF. The whole variable domain, remainder taken from reference TRBV7-3 and TRBJ1-1, is GAGVSQTPSNKVTEKGKYVELRCDPISGHTALYWYRQSLGQGPEFLIYFQGTGAADDSGLPNDRFFAVRPEGSVSTLKIQRTERGDSAVYLCASSLSMNTEAFFGQGTRLTVV.

V is TRBV14 and J is TRBJ2-3; D not certain. V lost 1 base to trimming and J lost 2 bases, with 19 bases between them. Germline loops: CDR1 SGHDN, CDR2 FVKESK. This CDR3 region has 18 residues. CDR3 sequence: CASSQGASHRRNTDTQYF. DNA for the CDR3: TGTGCCAGCAGCCAAGGGGCCTCCCACCGCCGCAACACAGATACGCAGTATTTT.

In this sample, this clone turned up once. CDR3 region: CASSQTEGGNEQYF. Here the CDR3 DNA reads TGTGCCAGCAGCCAGACCGAAGGAGGCAACGAGCAGTACTTC. V gene TRBV6-1 combines with J gene TRBJ2-7; TRBD2 might be the D (5 bases). In germline, CDR1 is MNHNS, CDR2 SASEGT. The length of the CDR3 is 14 residues. Trimming took 6 bases from V and 5 from J, leaving 17 bases between them.

This clone was seen more than once but under ten times. V usage is TRBV4-1 and J usage is TRBJ2-1; 8 bases map to TRBD2. The CDR3 consists of 17 residues. Germline CDR1 MGHRA, CDR2 YSYEKL. With V trimmed by 2 bases and J by 6 bases, 12 bases remained unmatched. The CDR3 bases are TGCGCCAGCAGCCAACCCTCAGCGGGAGTAAGGGCCAATGAGCAGTTCTTC. Its protein is CASSQPSAGVRANEQFF.

This chain uses TRBV2 with TRBJ1-5; 7 bases line up with TRBD1. V was clipped by 2 bases and J by 4 bases; unmatched bases: 2. This CDR3 has 14 residues. Germline lookup yields CDR1 SNHLY and CDR2 FYNNEI. CDR3 residues: CASSERTGNQPQHF. The CDR3 nucleotides read TGTGCCAGCAGTGAAAGGACAGGTAATCAGCCCCAGCATTTT.

The chain uses TRBV6-5 and TRBJ2-7; tentatively, D is TRBD1 (5 bases). In germline, CDR1 is MNHEY, CDR2 SVGAGI. V was shortened by 5 bases and J by 3 bases, with 17 bases between the two germline ends. The CDR3 is made up of 15 amino acids. CDR3 nucleotides: TGTGCCAGCAGTAACCTTAGACAGAACAACTACGAGCAGTACTTC. Protein: CASSNLRQNNYEQYF.

The chain links TRBV29-1 to TRBJ2-7; D unresolved. Trimming took off 2 bases at V and 4 bases at J, with 12 bases between the two ends. CDR1 is SQVTM and CDR2 is ANQGSEA in the germline V gene. This CDR3 comprises 13 residues. CDR3 region: CSVESPGGYEQYF. CDR3 nucleotides: TGCAGCGTTGAATCCCCGGGTGGGTACGAGCAGTACTTC.

V and J are TRBV7-8 and TRBJ1-2; D is perhaps TRBD1 (6 bases). This CDR3 is built from 14 residues. Germline V gene sequence: CDR1 SGHVS, CDR2 FQNEAQ. The V and J ends lost 0 bases and 4 bases respectively, with 9 bases between them. CDR3 protein: CASSLAGGSYGYTF. The CDR3 coding sequence is TGTGCCAGCAGCTTAGCAGGGGGTTCCTATGGCTACACCTTC. Full variable domain (outside the CDR3, taken from reference TRBV7-8 and TRBJ1-2): GAGVSQSPRYKVAKRGQDVALRCDPISGHVSLFWYQQALGQGPEFLTYFQNEAQLDKSGLPSDRFFAERPEGSVSTLKIQRTQQEDSAVYLCASSLAGGSYGYTFGSGTRLTVV.

The CDR3 region has the DNA TGTGCCAGCTCACCGAGGACAGGCCTGATTAGCAATCAGCCCCAGCATTTT. It codes for CASSPRTGLISNQPQHF. This chain uses TRBV18 with TRBJ1-5; 7 bases are shared with TRBD1. CDR1 and CDR2 (germline): KGHSH, LQKENI. After removal of 3 bases from V and 0 bases from J, the junction contained 8 bases not matched to a gene. The CDR3 has 17 residues. Variable domain in full (rest from reference TRBV18 and TRBJ1-5): NAGVMQNPRHLVRRRGQEARLRCSPMKGHSHVYWYRQLPEEGLKFMVYLQKENIIDESGMPKERFSAEFPKEGPSILRIQQVVRGDSAAYFCASSPRTGLISNQPQHFGDGTRLSIL.

This chain connects TRBV5-4 to TRBJ2-3; no clear D. CDR1 is SGHNT, CDR2 YYREEE, per germline (reference sequence). This CDR3 region has 12 residues. V was trimmed by 4 bases and J by 8 bases, leaving 11 bases between them. The chain's CDR3 is CASSAIRGTQYF. In DNA form, the CDR3 reads TGTGCCAGCAGCGCCATCCGAGGTACGCAGTATTTT.

Only one count was recorded for this clone. The chain combines TRBV30 with TRBJ1-3, with D uncertain. CDR1 is GTSNPN and CDR2 is SVGIG in the germline V gene (reference sequence). This CDR3 region has 17 residues. Trimming removed 2 bases at V and 1 base at J, with 18 bases between. Written as DNA, the CDR3 is TGTGCCTGGAGTCCCCCTCCGGGAGCCTTTTCTGGAAACACCATATATTTT. Protein: CAWSPPPGAFSGNTIYF.

This rearrangement joins TRBV5-4 to TRBJ1-1; the match to TRBD1 covers 8 bases. Germline V gives CDR1 SGHNT, CDR2 YYREEE (reference sequence). The CDR3 totals 15 residues. V dropped 7 bases and J dropped 2; count of bases not matched to a gene: 10. The CDR3 DNA sequence: TGTGCCAGCCACCTAGGACAGGGTAGCAACACTGAAGCTTTCTTT. Amino acids: CASHLGQGSNTEAFF.

The chain carries TRBV11-3 and TRBJ1-2; 7 bases agree with TRBD1. There are 15 residues in the CDR3. CDR1 is SGHNT, CDR2 YENEEA, per germline. V was pared by 5 bases and J by 4 bases, with 10 bases of the junction left unmatched. The CDR3 is CASSANRGVGYGYTF. CDR3 in DNA: TGTGCCAGCAGCGCTAACAGGGGAGTCGGCTATGGCTACACCTTC.

The genes are TRBV9 and TRBJ2-2, with 8 nucleotides matching TRBD2. Trimming at V came to 4 bases and at J to 0 bases, leaving 2 bases not matched to a gene. CDR1 SGDLS and CDR2 YYNGEE come from the germline V gene. The CDR3 is made up of 15 amino acids. The CDR3 region has the DNA TGTGCCAGCAGCCTTAGCGGGGCGAACACCGGGGAGCTGTTTTTT. This encodes CASSLSGANTGELFF.

The chain is built from TRBV10-2 and TRBJ2-1; 8 bases fit TRBD2. V trimming: 6 bases; J trimming: 1 base; junction bases outside the gene matches: 8. Germline lookup yields CDR1 WSHSY and CDR2 SAAADI. CDR3 length equals 16 residues. The CDR3 region has the DNA TGCGCCAGCAGGGGGGGTGCGGGAGGATCCTACAATGAGCAGTTCTTC. Residues: CASRGGAGGSYNEQFF.

This chain links TRBV11-3 with TRBJ2-7; D remains unclear. The CDR3 spans 12 residues. V dropped 1 base and J dropped 1 base, with 2 bases sitting between them. The V gene's germline CDR1 is SGHNT and CDR2 YENEEA. This chain's CDR3 is CASSLASYEQYF. The CDR3 DNA sequence: TGTGCCAGCAGCTTAGCTTCCTACGAGCAGTACTTC.

The chain recombines TRBV4-3 with TRBJ2-5; TRBD2 agrees at 12 bases. The J segment lost 3 bases and the V segment lost 1 base, leaving 3 bases of the junction unmatched. This CDR3 contains 16 residues. CDR1 is LGHNA, CDR2 YSLEER, per germline. The DNA of the CDR3 is TGCGCCAGCAGCCAAGGACTAGCGGGAGTCGAAGAGACCCAGTACTTC. It specifies CASSQGLAGVEETQYF.

The chain uses TRBV12-5 and TRBJ2-7; a possible D gene is TRBD1 (6 bases). Trimming took 1 base from V and 5 from J, leaving 15 bases between them. The CDR3 loop spans 15 amino acids. Germline lookup yields CDR1 LGHNT and CDR2 FRNRAP. CDR3: CASGLGAGVFNEQYF. As DNA, the CDR3 is TGTGCTAGTGGTTTGGGGGCAGGGGTCTTCAACGAGCAGTACTTC.

This chain links TRBV27 with TRBJ2-1; 9 bases are shared with TRBD2. The CDR3 sequence is 15 residues long. Germline V gene data show CDR1 as MNHEY and CDR2 as SMNVEV (reference sequence). V gave up 5 bases and J gave up 4 bases; unmatched junction bases: 6. Here the CDR3 reads CASSGGGRVYNEQFF. DNA for the CDR3: TGTGCCAGCAGTGGGGGCGGGAGGGTTTACAATGAGCAGTTCTTC.

V is TRBV9 and J is TRBJ1-5; D unclear. V was trimmed by 4 bases and J by 4 bases, leaving 12 bases between them. This CDR3 spans 14 amino acids. The germline CDR1 and CDR2 sequences are SGDLS and YYNGEE. CDR3 amino acids: CASSPSGGNQPQHF. Here the CDR3 DNA reads TGTGCCAGCAGCCCAAGTGGAGGGAATCAGCCCCAGCATTTT.